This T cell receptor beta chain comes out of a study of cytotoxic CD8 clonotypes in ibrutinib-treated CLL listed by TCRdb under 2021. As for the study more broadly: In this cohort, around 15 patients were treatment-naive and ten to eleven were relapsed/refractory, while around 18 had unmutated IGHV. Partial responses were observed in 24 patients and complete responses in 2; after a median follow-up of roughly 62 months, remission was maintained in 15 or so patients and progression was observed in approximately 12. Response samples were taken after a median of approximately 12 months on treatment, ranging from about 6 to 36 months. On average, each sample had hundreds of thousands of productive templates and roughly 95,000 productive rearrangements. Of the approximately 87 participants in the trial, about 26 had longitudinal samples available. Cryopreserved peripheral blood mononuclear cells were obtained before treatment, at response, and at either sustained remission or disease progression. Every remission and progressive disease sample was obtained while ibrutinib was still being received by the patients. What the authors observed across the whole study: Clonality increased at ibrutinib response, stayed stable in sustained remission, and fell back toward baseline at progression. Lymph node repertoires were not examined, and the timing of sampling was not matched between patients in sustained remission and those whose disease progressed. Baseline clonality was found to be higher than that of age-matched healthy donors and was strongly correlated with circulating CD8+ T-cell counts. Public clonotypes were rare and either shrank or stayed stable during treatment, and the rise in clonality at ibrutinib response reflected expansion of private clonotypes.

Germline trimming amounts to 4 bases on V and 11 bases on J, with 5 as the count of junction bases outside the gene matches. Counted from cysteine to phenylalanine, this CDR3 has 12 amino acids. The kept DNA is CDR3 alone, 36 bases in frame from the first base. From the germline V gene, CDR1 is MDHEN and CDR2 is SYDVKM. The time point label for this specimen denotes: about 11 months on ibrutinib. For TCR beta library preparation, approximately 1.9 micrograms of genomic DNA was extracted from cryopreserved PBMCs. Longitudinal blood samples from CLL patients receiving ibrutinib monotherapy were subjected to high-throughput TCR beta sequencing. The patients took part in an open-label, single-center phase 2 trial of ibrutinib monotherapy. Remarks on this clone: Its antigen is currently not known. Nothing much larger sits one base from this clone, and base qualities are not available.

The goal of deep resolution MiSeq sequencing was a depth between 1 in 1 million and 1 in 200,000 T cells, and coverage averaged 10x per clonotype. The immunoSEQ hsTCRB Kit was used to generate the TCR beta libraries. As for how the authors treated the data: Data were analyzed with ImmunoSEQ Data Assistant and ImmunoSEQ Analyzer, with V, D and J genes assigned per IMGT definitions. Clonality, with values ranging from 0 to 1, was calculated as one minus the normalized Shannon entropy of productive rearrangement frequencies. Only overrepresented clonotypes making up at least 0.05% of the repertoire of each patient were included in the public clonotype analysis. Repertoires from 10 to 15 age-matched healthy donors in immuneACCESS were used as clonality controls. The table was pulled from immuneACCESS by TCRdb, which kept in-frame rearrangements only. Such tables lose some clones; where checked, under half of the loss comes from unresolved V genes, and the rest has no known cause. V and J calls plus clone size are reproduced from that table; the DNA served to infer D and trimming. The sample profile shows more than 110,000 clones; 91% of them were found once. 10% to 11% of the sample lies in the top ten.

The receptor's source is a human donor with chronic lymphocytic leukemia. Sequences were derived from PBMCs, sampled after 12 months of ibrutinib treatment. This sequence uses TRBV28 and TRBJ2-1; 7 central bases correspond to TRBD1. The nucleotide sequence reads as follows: TGTGCCAGCAGTTCCGCAGGGGGAAAGCAGTTCTTC. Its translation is CASSSAGGKQFF.